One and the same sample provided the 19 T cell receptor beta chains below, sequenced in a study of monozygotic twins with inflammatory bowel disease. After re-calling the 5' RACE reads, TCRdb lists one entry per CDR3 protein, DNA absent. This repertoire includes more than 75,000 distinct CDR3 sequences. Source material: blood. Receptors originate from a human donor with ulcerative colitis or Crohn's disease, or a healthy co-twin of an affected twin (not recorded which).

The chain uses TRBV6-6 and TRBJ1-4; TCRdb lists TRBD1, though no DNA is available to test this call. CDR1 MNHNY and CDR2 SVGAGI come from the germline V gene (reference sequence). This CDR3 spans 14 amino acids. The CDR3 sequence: CASRWDGFNEKLFF.

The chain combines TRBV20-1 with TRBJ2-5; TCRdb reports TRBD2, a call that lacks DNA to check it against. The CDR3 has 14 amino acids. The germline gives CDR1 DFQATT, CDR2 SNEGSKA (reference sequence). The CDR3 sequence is CSAIRTKAPETQYF.

CDR3 amino acids: CASSLRTSDEQFF. V is TRBV12-3 or TRBV12-4 and J is TRBJ2-1. The CDR3 totals 13 residues.

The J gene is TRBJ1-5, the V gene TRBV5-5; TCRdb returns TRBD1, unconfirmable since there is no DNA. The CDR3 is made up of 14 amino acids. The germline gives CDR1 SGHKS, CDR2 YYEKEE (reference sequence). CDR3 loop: CASSRTVEYQPQHF.

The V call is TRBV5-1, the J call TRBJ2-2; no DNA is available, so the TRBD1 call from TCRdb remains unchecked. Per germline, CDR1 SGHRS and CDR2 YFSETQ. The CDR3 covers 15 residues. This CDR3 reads CASRGQGTNTGELFF.

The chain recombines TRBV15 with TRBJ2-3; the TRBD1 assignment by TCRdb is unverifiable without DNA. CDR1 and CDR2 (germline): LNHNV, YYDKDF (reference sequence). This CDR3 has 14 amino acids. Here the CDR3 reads CATSRDGGTDTQYF.

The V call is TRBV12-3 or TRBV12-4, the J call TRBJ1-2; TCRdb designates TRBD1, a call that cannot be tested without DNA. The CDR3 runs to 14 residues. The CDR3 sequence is CASSPGQIFFGYTF.

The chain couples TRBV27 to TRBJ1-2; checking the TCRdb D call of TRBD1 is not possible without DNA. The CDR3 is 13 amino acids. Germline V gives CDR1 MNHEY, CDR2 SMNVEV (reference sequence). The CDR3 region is CASSFGTAYGYTF.

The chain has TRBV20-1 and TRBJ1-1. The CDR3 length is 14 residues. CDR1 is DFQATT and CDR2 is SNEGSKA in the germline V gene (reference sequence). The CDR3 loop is CSAIQGSVNTEAFF.

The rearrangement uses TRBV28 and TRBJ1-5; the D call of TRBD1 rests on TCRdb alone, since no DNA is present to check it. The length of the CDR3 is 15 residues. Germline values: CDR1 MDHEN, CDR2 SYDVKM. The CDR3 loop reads CASTLVGQLTQPQHF.

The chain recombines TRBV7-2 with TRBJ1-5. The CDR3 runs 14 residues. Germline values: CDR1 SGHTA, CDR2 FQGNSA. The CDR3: CASSLGAEGQPQHF.

The CDR3 region is CASSYEGTGREKLFF. This chain uses TRBV6-5 with TRBJ1-4; checking the TCRdb D call of TRBD1 is not possible without DNA. The CDR3 is 15 residues long. CDR1 is MNHEY and CDR2 is SVGAGI in the germline V gene.

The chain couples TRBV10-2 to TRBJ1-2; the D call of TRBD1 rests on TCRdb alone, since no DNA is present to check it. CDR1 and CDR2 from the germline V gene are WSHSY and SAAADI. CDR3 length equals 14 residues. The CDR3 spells CASSPGVGVGGYTF.

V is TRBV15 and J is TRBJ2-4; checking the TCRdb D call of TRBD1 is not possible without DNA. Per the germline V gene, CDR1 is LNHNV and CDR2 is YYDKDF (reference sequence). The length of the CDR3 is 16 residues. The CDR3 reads CATSRDGAGSKNIQYF.

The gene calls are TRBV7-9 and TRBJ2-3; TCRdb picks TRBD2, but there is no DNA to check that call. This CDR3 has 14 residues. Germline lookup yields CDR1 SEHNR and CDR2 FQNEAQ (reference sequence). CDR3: CASSLGGRADTQYF.

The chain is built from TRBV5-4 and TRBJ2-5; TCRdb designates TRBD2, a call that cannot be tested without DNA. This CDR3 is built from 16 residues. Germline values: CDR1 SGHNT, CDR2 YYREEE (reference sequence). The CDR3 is CASSINSASAVWTQYF.

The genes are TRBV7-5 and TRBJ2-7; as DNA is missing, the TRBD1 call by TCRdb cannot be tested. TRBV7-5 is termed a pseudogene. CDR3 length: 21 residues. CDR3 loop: CISVSEAYRTGVPSVAYEQYF.

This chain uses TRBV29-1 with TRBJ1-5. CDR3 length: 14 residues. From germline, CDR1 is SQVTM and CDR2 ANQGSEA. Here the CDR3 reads CSVSGLNGNQPQHF. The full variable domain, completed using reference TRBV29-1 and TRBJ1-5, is SAVISQKPSRDICQRGTSLTIQCQVDSQVTMMFWYRQQPGQSLTLIATANQGSEATYESGFVIDKFPISRPNLTFSTLTVSNMSPEDSSIYLCSVSGLNGNQPQHFGDGTRLSIL.

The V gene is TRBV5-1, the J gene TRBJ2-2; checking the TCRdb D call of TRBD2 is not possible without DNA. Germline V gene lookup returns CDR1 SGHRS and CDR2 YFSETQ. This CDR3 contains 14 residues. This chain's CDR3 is CASSLGPVTGELFF.